The present T cell receptor (beta chain) was sequenced within a study of healthy donors' naive CD4 and CD8 T cells. Each TCR library used 450 to 600 ng of total RNA and a linear amplification protocol. MiXCR, applied by TCRdb to the reads, yields one record per CDR3 protein. The sample contains roughly 200,000 distinct CDR3 sequences, over 60% of which appear only once. This clonotype was picked up one time. This CDR3 has 13 residues. V lost 6 bases and J lost 0, with 12 bases in between. Germline CDR1 is SQVTM and CDR2 is ANQGSEA. The J gene is TRBJ2-7, the V gene TRBV29-1; TRBD1 is a possible D gene (6 bases). The origin of this receptor is a pool of human donors in good health; the sample pools cells from several healthy donors. Sample: naive CD4+ and CD8+ T cells sorted from blood, pooled from several donors. The CDR3 DNA reads as TGCAGCGTGTCTACAGGGATCTCCTACGAGCAGTACTTC. Translation gives CSVSTGISYEQYF.